A single sample is the source of the 28 T cell receptor beta chains below, sequenced in a study of T cell responses to AZD1222 COVID-19 vaccine. Assay used: immunoSEQ multiplex PCR; TCRdb lists only in-frame clones, some missing. The sample contains roughly 84,000 clones, roughly 85% of which appear only once. The sample in question was peripheral blood, obtained on day 0 of AZD1222 vaccination. The receptors stem from an adult in good health.

The rearrangement links TRBV9 to TRBJ2-1; D remains unclear. This CDR3 has 15 residues. Trimming pared 3 bases from V and 2 bases from J, leaving 12 bases between. Germline V gives CDR1 SGDLS, CDR2 YYNGEE. The DNA of the CDR3 is TGTGCCAGCAGCGCCCGACTGGGAACCTACAATGAGCAGTTCTTC. Its translation: CASSARLGTYNEQFF.

The chain joins TRBV3-1 (or the pseudogene TRBV3-2) to TRBJ2-7; tentative D call: TRBD2 (6 bases). V shed 4 bases and J shed 4 bases, with 20 bases lying between them. There are 16 residues in the CDR3. Germline values: CDR1 LGHDT, CDR2 YNNKEL (reference sequence). For the CDR3, the DNA is TGTGCCAGCAGCCCCATCGGGGACGGGAGAAGTTACGAGCAGTACTTC. Translation: CASSPIGDGRSYEQYF.

This chain joins TRBV2 and TRBJ1-4; maybe TRBD1 (6 bases). V was cut by 3 bases and J by 5 bases, with 19 bases left in between. The CDR3 totals 17 residues. The germline V gene has CDR1 SNHLY and CDR2 FYNNEI. The CDR3 DNA reads as TGTGCCAGCAGTGAGTGGCGGGGGCGGGAGAACAATGAAAAACTGTTTTTT. This sequence encodes CASSEWRGRENNEKLFF.

The V and J genes are TRBV3-1 (or the pseudogene TRBV3-2) and TRBJ1-2; no reliable D call. CDR3 length: 14 residues. V lost 6 bases and J 4 bases, leaving 15 bases between the germline ends. The germline V gene has CDR1 LGHDT and CDR2 YNNKEL (reference sequence). Written as DNA, the CDR3 is TGTGCCAGCAGTCATATCGCACAGCGCTATGGCTACACCTTC. Its protein product is CASSHIAQRYGYTF.

The gene calls are TRBV6-6 and TRBJ2-3, with a possible D match to TRBD1 (5 bases). The V and J ends lost 2 bases and 2 bases respectively, with 11 bases between them. Germline V gives CDR1 MNHNY, CDR2 SVGAGI (reference sequence). This CDR3 spans 15 amino acids. Written as DNA, the CDR3 is TGTGCCAGCAGTTACAAGCAGGGATACACAGATACGCAGTATTTT. Translated: CASSYKQGYTDTQYF.

The chain couples TRBV12-3 or TRBV12-4 to TRBJ1-1, with D perhaps matching TRBD1 (6 bases). The CDR3 length is 11 residues. V was clipped by 6 bases and J by 9 bases, with 11 bases between them. CDR3 sequence (DNA): TGTGCCAGCAGAGTACAGGGTAAAGCTTTCTTT. This sequence encodes CASRVQGKAFF.

The chain uses TRBV7-9 and TRBJ1-6; tentative D call: TRBD1 (6 bases). V was cut by 4 bases and J by 7 bases, with 17 bases left in between. The germline CDR1 and CDR2 sequences are SEHNR and FQNEAQ (reference sequence). The CDR3 extends over 16 amino acids. Here the CDR3 DNA reads TGTGCCAGCAGCTCGCCACGGGGGGCGAGCAATTCACCCCTCCACTTT. Encoded protein: CASSSPRGASNSPLHF.

V is TRBV12-3 or TRBV12-4 and J is TRBJ2-1, with a possible D match to TRBD1 (6 bases). Trimming pared 7 bases from V and 5 bases from J, leaving 9 bases between. This CDR3 spans 12 amino acids. The CDR3 protein is CASTRTDNEQFF. The CDR3 nucleotides read TGTGCCAGCACAAGGACAGACAATGAGCAGTTCTTC.

The DNA of the CDR3 is TGTGCCAGCAGCCAAGATCGCGTGGGACAGGAAGCTTTCTTT. Residues: CASSQDRVGQEAFF. The chain has TRBV4-2 and TRBJ1-1; TRBD1 aligns across 7 bases. Losses at the gene ends were 0 bases for V and 8 bases for J; bases not matched to a gene: 6. The CDR3 consists of 14 residues. Germline CDR1 and CDR2: LGHNA and YNFKEQ.

The chain couples TRBV7-2 to TRBJ2-3; TRBD2 is a possible D gene (5 bases). Trimming removed 4 bases from V and 2 bases from J, with 7 bases in between. CDR3 length: 13 amino acids. Per the germline V gene, CDR1 is SGHTA and CDR2 is FQGNSA. Here the CDR3 DNA reads TGTGCCAGCAGCTCCCGGGACACAGATACGCAGTATTTT. Amino acids: CASSSRDTDTQYF.

The chain carries TRBV19 and TRBJ2-7, with 7 bases that match TRBD1. Germline V CDR1 and CDR2: LNHDA, SQIVND (reference sequence). The V and J ends lost 1 base and 7 bases, in that order; junction bases with no gene match: 19. The CDR3 is 18 residues long. CDR3 in DNA: TGTGCCAGTAGTATAGGTACAGGGGCTACAACCCTACGAGGAGAGCAGTACTTC. Protein sequence: CASSIGTGATTLRGEQYF.

The chain joins TRBV19 to TRBJ1-6, with 8 bases lining up with TRBD1. The CDR3 consists of 13 residues. Germline V lookup: CDR1 LNHDA, CDR2 SQIVND (reference sequence). V shed 7 bases, J shed 8 bases, and the junction held 4 bases outside the gene matches. The CDR3 nucleotides are TGTGCCAGTACCCCGACAGGGGATTCACCCCTCCACTTT. This codes for CASTPTGDSPLHF. The whole variable domain, remainder taken from reference TRBV19 and TRBJ1-6, is DGGITQSPKYLFRKEGQNVTLSCEQNLNHDAMYWYRQDPGQGLRLIYYSQIVNDFQKGDIAEGYSVSREKKESFPLTVTSAQKNPTAFYLCASTPTGDSPLHFGNGTRLTVT.

The rearrangement uses TRBV5-6 and TRBJ1-2; TRBD1 matches at 8 bases. CDR1 and CDR2 from the germline V gene are SGHDT and YYEEEE. V lost 3 bases to trimming and J lost 7 bases; unmatched junction nucleotides: 2. There are 12 residues in the CDR3. The CDR3 reads CASSWQGAGYTF. In DNA form, the CDR3 reads TGTGCCAGCAGCTGGCAGGGGGCTGGCTACACCTTC.

The rearrangement uses TRBV15 and TRBJ1-5, with D unresolved. Trimming took off 6 bases at V and 5 bases at J, with 14 bases between the two ends. CDR1 is LNHNV, CDR2 YYDKDF, per germline (reference sequence). The CDR3 extends over 14 amino acids. This CDR3 is CATSERALYQPQHF. CDR3 coding DNA: TGTGCCACCAGTGAAAGGGCCCTATATCAGCCCCAGCATTTT.

The CDR3 sequence: CASSDSGDSSSGANVLTF. As DNA, the CDR3 is TGTGCCAGCAGCGACTCCGGGGACAGTAGCTCTGGGGCCAACGTCCTGACTTTC. The genes are TRBV9 and TRBJ2-6, with 7 bases lining up with TRBD1. This CDR3 has 18 residues. Trimming took 3 bases from V and 0 from J; bases not matched to a gene: 9. CDR1 is SGDLS and CDR2 is YYNGEE in the germline V gene.

The chain has TRBV9 and TRBJ2-1, with D possibly TRBD2 on 9 matching bases. CDR1 and CDR2 (germline): SGDLS, YYNGEE. Trimming stripped 4 bases from V and 7 bases from J, with 24 bases between. The CDR3 length is 17 residues. This chain's CDR3 is CASSPQGAGGPWNEQFF. The CDR3 DNA reads as TGTGCCAGCAGCCCGCAGGGGGCGGGAGGGCCTTGGAATGAGCAGTTCTTC.

This clone occurred a few times. This chain connects TRBV6-5 to TRBJ1-2; no reliable D call. CDR1 MNHEY and CDR2 SVGAGI come from the germline V gene. The CDR3 is made up of 14 amino acids. Trimming shortened V by 4 bases and J by 2 bases, and 11 bases separated the two germline ends. The CDR3 loop is CASSSGAPNYGYTF. CDR3 sequence (DNA): TGTGCCAGCAGTTCCGGAGCACCCAACTATGGCTACACCTTC.

The gene calls are TRBV18 and TRBJ2-2, with 7 bases aligning to TRBD2. V was pared by 8 bases and J by 6 bases, with 3 bases of the junction left unmatched. Per the germline V gene, CDR1 is KGHSH and CDR2 is LQKENI. The CDR3 totals 12 residues. In nucleotides, the CDR3 is TGTGCCAGCGAACTAGCGCCCGGGGAGCTGTTTTTT. It encodes CASELAPGELFF.

This chain connects TRBV4-1 to TRBJ2-2, with D maybe TRBD2 (6 bases). The CDR3 totals 15 residues. V dropped 4 bases and J dropped 7 bases, with 16 bases sitting between them. CDR1 and CDR2 from the germline V gene are MGHRA and YSYEKL. The CDR3 region is CASSLGWRGGGELFF. CDR3 DNA sequence: TGCGCCAGCAGCCTGGGCTGGAGGGGCGGCGGGGAGCTGTTTTTT.

This rearrangement joins TRBV5-5 to TRBJ1-2; a possible D gene is TRBD1 (5 bases). CDR3 size: 13 residues. Trimming took off 3 bases at V and 4 bases at J, with 10 bases between the two ends. Germline V gives CDR1 SGHKS, CDR2 YYEKEE (reference sequence). CDR3 amino acids: CASSSQGGYGYTF. The CDR3 bases are TGTGCCAGCAGCTCCCAGGGTGGCTATGGCTACACCTTC. Variable domain in full (rest from reference TRBV5-5 and TRBJ1-2): DAGVTQSPTHLIKTRGQQVTLRCSPISGHKSVSWYQQVLGQGPQFIFQYYEKEERGRGNFPDRFSARQFPNYSSELNVNALLLGDSALYLCASSSQGGYGYTFGSGTRLTVV.

The V call is TRBV19, the J call TRBJ2-3, with D possibly being TRBD1 (6 bases). This CDR3 contains 16 residues. The germline gives CDR1 LNHDA, CDR2 SQIVND (reference sequence). Trimming stripped 4 bases from V and 2 bases from J, with 16 bases between. CDR3 sequence (DNA): TGTGCCAGTAGTACTGGACAGATGCCGATCACAGATACGCAGTATTTT. Translated, it gives CASSTGQMPITDTQYF.

This sequence joins TRBV2 and TRBJ1-1; no clear D gene. This CDR3 is built from 14 residues. From germline, CDR1 is SNHLY and CDR2 FYNNEI. V was trimmed by 1 base and J by 0 bases, leaving 6 bases between them. In nucleotides, the CDR3 is TGTGCCAGCAGTGAAGGCGTTATGAACACTGAAGCTTTCTTT. It specifies CASSEGVMNTEAFF. The full variable domain, rest sourced from reference TRBV2 and TRBJ1-1, is EPEVTQTPSHQVTQMGQEVILRCVPISNHLYFYWYRQILGQKVEFLVSFYNNEISEKSEIFDDQFSVERPDGSNFTLKIRSTKLEDSAMYFCASSEGVMNTEAFFGQGTRLTVV.

The chain employs TRBV6-2 or TRBV6-3 and TRBJ1-3; tentative D call: TRBD1 (5 bases). V lost 2 bases, J lost 7 bases, and 18 bases lay in between. There are 16 residues in the CDR3. The germline CDR1 and CDR2 sequences are MNHEY and SVGEGT. The CDR3 nucleotides read TGTGCCAGCAGTTACCCCCTGGGCCGGGGGATCAACACCATATATTTT. Translation: CASSYPLGRGINTIYF.

The chain couples TRBV19 to TRBJ2-2; 9 bases line up with TRBD1. The CDR3 consists of 16 residues. Germline V gives CDR1 LNHDA, CDR2 SQIVND (reference sequence). J was trimmed by 2 bases and V by 5 bases; bases with no gene match: 6. CDR3 loop: CASSRRTGVNTGELFF. The DNA for the CDR3 is TGTGCCAGTAGTCGCCGGACAGGGGTCAACACCGGGGAGCTGTTTTTT.

The chain recombines TRBV5-1 with TRBJ1-1; D is unclear. Germline V gene lookup returns CDR1 SGHRS and CDR2 YFSETQ. The CDR3 has 14 residues. V gave up 2 bases and J gave up 1 base, with 9 bases separating them. The CDR3 coding sequence is TGCGCCAGCAGCTTCGGCAGAGAGAACACTGAAGCTTTCTTT. Protein: CASSFGRENTEAFF.

V gene TRBV5-8 combines with J gene TRBJ2-7, with 7 nucleotides matching TRBD2. Germline assignment: CDR1 SGHTS and CDR2 YDEGEE. V was pared by 0 bases and J by 5 bases, with 11 bases of the junction left unmatched. The CDR3 is 16 amino acids. The DNA for the CDR3 is TGTGCCAGCAGCTTGGGGTCGGGAGGCTGGATAAACGAGCAGTACTTC. Protein product: CASSLGSGGWINEQYF.

The chain couples TRBV12-3 or TRBV12-4 to TRBJ1-3; the D is unclear. V was clipped by 4 bases and J by 5 bases, with 3 bases between them. The length of the CDR3 is 11 residues. DNA for the CDR3: TGTGCCAGCAGTTCCCGAAACACCATATATTTT. Amino acid sequence: CASSSRNTIYF.

The genes are TRBV6-6 and TRBJ2-1; D possibly corresponds to TRBD2 (6 bases). Trimming took off 5 bases at V and 7 bases at J, with 18 bases between the two ends. Germline CDR1 reads MNHNY; CDR2 reads SVGAGI (reference sequence). This CDR3 spans 15 amino acids. CDR3 region: CASSLGLPLGNEQFF. CDR3 coding DNA: TGTGCCAGCAGTCTCGGACTACCTTTAGGTAATGAGCAGTTCTTC.